This T cell receptor (beta chain) was identified during a study of blood T cell repertoires in COVID-19. About the research overall: Whether acute or convalescent, the COVID-19 samples came from the United States, Italy and Spain. Sample material is recorded as cDNA or gDNA derived from T cells, B-cell-depleted T cells, or PBMCs.

The junction had 21 bases not matched to a gene; V was cut back by 6 bases and J by 7 bases. The CDR3 length is 19 residues. Germline-derived CDR1 and CDR2 are MNHEY and SMNVEV (reference sequence). Authors' analysis steps: Nucleated cell number was recorded as an estimate derived from reference gene primer amplification. Sequenced by immunoSEQ multiplex PCR; TCRdb stores in-frame clones only, minus some. Clonal size and the V and J genes are those of that table, whereas D and trimming came from the DNA. The sample shows roughly 250,000 clones, over 75% of them seen only once. This clone was seen a few times.

The clonotype was recovered from a woman aged 45-60 years with acute or convalescent COVID-19. The chain combines TRBV27 with TRBJ2-2; 9 bases agree with TRBD1. The sequenced sample was peripheral blood. The CDR3 coding sequence is TGTGCCAGCAGAACCTTCCTTGGACAGGGGAAACCCGTAGGCGGGGAGCTGTTTTTT. Translating gives CASRTFLGQGKPVGGELFF.